This T cell receptor (beta chain) emerged from a study of control samples from healthy donors and cancer patients. Sequencing was performed with immunoSEQ multiplex PCR; in TCRdb, only in-frame clones are kept and a portion is missing. The profile covers fewer than 500,000 clones, with over 75% appearing a single time and over 5.5% taken by the ten largest. Germline CDR1 SGHVS, CDR2 FQNEAQ. V was clipped by 0 bases and J by 7 bases; unmatched bases: 8. The CDR3 is 15 amino acids. The sequence was obtained from a man aged 35-49 years with head and neck cancer. This rearrangement joins TRBV7-8 to TRBJ2-7; TRBD1 agrees at 8 bases. Sequenced material: PBMCs. CDR3 coding DNA: TGTGCCAGCAGCTTAGCTGGGCAGGGGGCAGGGGAGCAGTACTTC. It specifies CASSLAGQGAGEQYF.